This is a list of T cell receptor beta chains from one sample in a study. TCRdb analysed the 5' RACE reads with MiXCR anew, one entry per CDR3 protein. The table shows fewer than 65,000 distinct CDR3 sequences, with roughly 20% occurring only once. Specimen: tumor-infiltrating Tregs sorted from the breast tumor. These receptors were taken from a female donor with breast cancer. The CDR3 runs from the conserved cysteine through the conserved F or W. D genes are given only for firm matches. Rows give clone size only sometimes, using once, few, many, or a class for an expanded clone.

size: -; J: TRBJ2-2; V: TRBV20-1; D: -; CDR3: CSASVARGNTGELFF; DNA: TGCAGTGCTAGTGTGGCCAGGGGGAACACCGGGGAGCTGTTTTTT
size: many; J: TRBJ2-1; V: TRBV19; D: -; CDR3: CASSIYGYEQFF; DNA: TGTGCCAGTAGTATTTACGGCTATGAGCAGTTCTTC
size: -; J: TRBJ1-2; V: TRBV7-2; D: -; CDR3: CASSPGALYGYTF; DNA: TGTGCCAGCAGCCCGGGGGCCCTCTATGGCTACACCTTC
size: -; J: TRBJ1-6; V: TRBV20-1; D: -; CDR3: CSAGDRRSSYNSPLHF; DNA: TGCAGTGCTGGAGACAGGCGGTCCTCCTATAATTCACCCCTCCACTTT
size: many; J: TRBJ2-5; V: TRBV2; D: -; CDR3: CASSEETQYF; DNA: TGTGCCAGCAGTGAAGAGACCCAGTACTTC
size: -; J: TRBJ2-1; V: TRBV7-9; D: TRBD2; CDR3: CASSPRGREAYNEQFF; DNA: TGTGCCAGCAGCCCCCGGGGGAGGGAGGCCTACAATGAGCAGTTCTTC
size: few; J: TRBJ1-6; V: TRBV12-3/TRBV12-4; D: TRBD1; CDR3: CASSPFETGMNSPLHF; DNA: TGTGCCAGCAGTCCCTTCGAGACAGGGATGAATTCACCCCTCCACTTT
size: few; J: TRBJ2-2; V: TRBV20-1; D: -; CDR3: CSAQGFGLNTGELFF; DNA: TGCAGTGCCCAAGGGTTCGGTCTGAACACCGGGGAGCTGTTTTTT
size: -; J: TRBJ2-5; V: TRBV5-1; D: -; CDR3: CASSLEPVQETQYF; DNA: TGCGCCAGCAGCTTGGAGCCTGTCCAAGAGACCCAGTACTTC
size: few; J: TRBJ2-5; V: TRBV12-3/TRBV12-4; D: TRBD1; CDR3: CASSLAWGQKETQYF; DNA: TGTGCCAGCAGTTTAGCATGGGGACAGAAAGAGACCCAGTACTTC
size: -; J: TRBJ1-1; V: TRBV13; D: -; CDR3: CASSEMGQGGTEAFF; DNA: TGTGCCAGCAGTGAAATGGGCCAGGGTGGCACTGAAGCTTTCTTT
size: -; J: TRBJ2-3; V: TRBV6-2/TRBV6-3; D: -; CDR3: CASSTRTGGTDTQYF; DNA: TGTGCCAGCAGCACCCGCACCGGAGGGACAGATACGCAGTATTTT
size: many; J: TRBJ1-2; V: TRBV6-2/TRBV6-3; D: -; CDR3: CASRTTGGPGGYTF; DNA: TGTGCCAGCAGGACAACCGGAGGTCCTGGAGGCTACACCTTC
size: few; J: TRBJ2-2; V: TRBV20-1; D: TRBD1; CDR3: CSAPRTGSNTGELFF; DNA: TGCAGTGCCCCTCGGACAGGGTCGAACACCGGGGAGCTGTTTTTT
size: many; J: TRBJ2-5; V: TRBV12-2; D: -; CDR3: CASRFRGGRSRETQYF; DNA: TGTGCAAGTCGCTTTAGAGGGGGGCGGAGCCGGGAGACCCAGTACTTC
size: many; J: TRBJ1-2; V: TRBV29-1; D: TRBD1; CDR3: CSVENVGTGDGYTF; DNA: TGCAGCGTTGAAAACGTCGGGACAGGGGACGGCTACACCTTC
size: few; J: TRBJ1-4; V: TRBV4-3; D: -; CDR3: CASSQHPAGAGENEKLFF; DNA: TGCGCCAGCAGCCAGCACCCCGCGGGGGCTGGCGAGAATGAAAAACTGTTTTTT
size: -; J: TRBJ2-3; V: TRBV20-1; D: TRBD2; CDR3: CSATGSGRLPDTQYF; DNA: TGCAGTGCGACCGGTAGCGGGAGGCTCCCAGATACGCAGTATTTT
size: -; J: TRBJ2-4; V: TRBV7-2; D: -; CDR3: CASSLERTVQYF; DNA: TGTGCCAGCAGCTTAGAGAGGACGGTCCAGTACTTC
size: -; J: TRBJ2-1; V: TRBV5-1; D: -; CDR3: CASSLGDRPYNEQFF; DNA: TGCGCCAGCAGCTTGGGAGACAGACCGTACAATGAGCAGTTCTTC
size: many; J: TRBJ1-4; V: TRBV20-1; D: -; CDR3: CSAQKANEKLFF; DNA: TGCAGTGCTCAAAAGGCTAATGAAAAACTGTTTTTT
size: many; J: TRBJ1-2; V: TRBV7-2; D: -; CDR3: CASSFYQEHYGYTF; DNA: TGTGCCAGCAGTTTTTATCAGGAACACTATGGCTACACCTTC
size: -; J: TRBJ2-2; V: TRBV29-1; D: TRBD2; CDR3: CSVNLAGRTGELFF; DNA: TGCAGCGTCAATCTAGCGGGGAGGACCGGGGAGCTGTTTTTT
size: -; J: TRBJ2-7; V: TRBV12-3/TRBV12-4; D: -; CDR3: CASRRSTAFYEQYF; DNA: TGTGCCAGCAGACGATCGACGGCCTTCTACGAGCAGTACTTC
size: -; J: TRBJ2-7; V: TRBV27; D: -; CDR3: CASSLRGPLLSYEQYF; DNA: TGTGCCAGCAGTTTAAGGGGTCCTTTGCTCTCCTACGAGCAGTACTTC
size: -; J: TRBJ1-1; V: TRBV7-8; D: -; CDR3: CASSPYPNTEAFF; DNA: TGTGCCAGCAGCCCTTATCCGAACACTGAAGCTTTCTTT
size: -; J: TRBJ2-2; V: TRBV5-1; D: -; CDR3: CASSLGGVTGELFF; DNA: TGCGCCAGCAGCTTGGGAGGAGTCACCGGGGAGCTGTTTTTT
size: many; J: TRBJ2-1; V: TRBV12-3/TRBV12-4; D: -; CDR3: CASSLGAHNEQFF; DNA: TGTGCCAGCTCTCTGGGGGCACACAATGAGCAGTTCTTC
size: -; J: TRBJ1-1; V: TRBV6-2/TRBV6-3; D: -; CDR3: CASTYGSRNTEAFF; DNA: TGTGCCAGCACCTACGGGTCCCGGAACACTGAAGCTTTCTTT
size: many; J: TRBJ1-5; V: TRBV7-6; D: TRBD1; CDR3: CASSLGGTGGNQPQHF; DNA: TGTGCCAGCAGCTTAGGTGGGACAGGGGGCAATCAGCCCCAGCATTTT
size: many; J: TRBJ1-4; V: TRBV7-2; D: -; CDR3: CASSLPKGEKLFF; DNA: TGTGCCAGCAGCTTACCGAAGGGTGAAAAACTGTTTTTT
size: once; J: TRBJ2-5; V: TRBV12-5; D: TRBD2; CDR3: CASGLVLPTSGGDKAQYF; DNA: TGTGCTAGTGGTTTGGTCCTACCAACTAGCGGGGGAGATAAAGCCCAGTACTTC
size: many; J: TRBJ1-1; V: TRBV5-1; D: -; CDR3: CASSTQGDTEAFF; DNA: TGCGCCAGCAGCACACAAGGGGACACTGAAGCTTTCTTT
size: many; J: TRBJ2-5; V: TRBV5-1; D: TRBD1; CDR3: CASSRTGRETQYF; DNA: TGCGCCAGCAGCAGGACAGGGAGAGAGACCCAGTACTTC
size: few; J: TRBJ2-7; V: TRBV20-1; D: TRBD1; CDR3: CSAGTGFISKDEQYF; DNA: TGCAGTGCCGGGACAGGGTTTATAAGTAAGGACGAGCAGTACTTC
size: -; J: TRBJ1-3; V: TRBV10-3; D: -; CDR3: CAAGTSGNTIYF; DNA: TGTGCCGCCGGGACGTCTGGAAACACCATATATTTT
size: few; J: TRBJ2-5; V: TRBV12-3/TRBV12-4; D: TRBD1; CDR3: CASSLPGQGRRTQYF; DNA: TGTGCCAGCAGCCTACCGGGACAGGGGCGCCGGACCCAGTACTTC
size: few; J: TRBJ1-1; V: TRBV7-9; D: -; CDR3: CASSLLTTGEAFF; DNA: TGTGCCAGCAGCCTCCTCACGACAGGCGAAGCTTTCTTT
size: few; J: TRBJ2-5; V: TRBV11-2; D: TRBD1; CDR3: CASSKIQGVKETQYF; DNA: TGTGCCAGCAGCAAGATACAGGGGGTAAAAGAGACCCAGTACTTC
size: -; J: TRBJ2-1; V: TRBV18; D: TRBD2; CDR3: CASSPSSGSSYNEQFF; DNA: TGTGCCAGCTCACCGTCAAGCGGGAGCTCCTACAATGAGCAGTTCTTC
size: many; J: TRBJ2-7; V: TRBV6-5; D: TRBD1; CDR3: CASSYSGTGVSEQYF; DNA: TGTGCCAGCAGTTACTCCGGGACAGGGGTAAGCGAGCAGTACTTC
size: -; J: TRBJ2-3; V: TRBV5-1; D: -; CDR3: CASSLPTDTQYF; DNA: TGCGCCAGCAGCCTCCCTACAGATACGCAGTATTTT
size: few; J: TRBJ1-1; V: TRBV5-1; D: -; CDR3: CASSSTPGTTEAFF; DNA: TGCGCCAGCAGCTCCACCCCAGGGACCACTGAAGCTTTCTTT
size: -; J: TRBJ1-5; V: TRBV3-1; D: -; CDR3: CASSQDNTGSQPQLF; DNA: TGTGCCAGCAGCCAAGATAATACAGGGAGCCAGCCCCAGCTTTTT
size: medium-sized; J: TRBJ2-7; V: TRBV20-1; D: TRBD2; CDR3: CSATTSGSTSNEQYF; DNA: TGCAGTGCGACGACTAGCGGGAGTACGTCAAACGAGCAGTACTTC
size: few; J: TRBJ2-1; V: TRBV7-9; D: -; CDR3: CASSGVRSNEQFF; DNA: TGTGCCAGCTCGGGGGTGCGGAGCAATGAGCAGTTCTTC
size: few; J: TRBJ2-3; V: TRBV28; D: -; CDR3: CASSPWTADTQYF; DNA: TGTGCCAGCAGTCCATGGACCGCCGATACGCAGTATTTT
size: -; J: TRBJ2-5; V: TRBV9; D: -; CDR3: CASSPLPHSLETQYF; DNA: TGTGCCAGCAGCCCCCTGCCCCACTCATTGGAGACCCAGTACTTC
size: few; J: TRBJ2-7; V: TRBV5-1; D: -; CDR3: CASTVTPQGRNEQYF; DNA: TGCGCCAGCACCGTTACACCACAGGGAAGGAACGAGCAGTACTTC
size: few; J: TRBJ1-1; V: TRBV12-3/TRBV12-4; D: -; CDR3: CASSRLTVNTEAFF; DNA: TGTGCCAGCAGTAGACTGACGGTGAACACTGAAGCTTTCTTT